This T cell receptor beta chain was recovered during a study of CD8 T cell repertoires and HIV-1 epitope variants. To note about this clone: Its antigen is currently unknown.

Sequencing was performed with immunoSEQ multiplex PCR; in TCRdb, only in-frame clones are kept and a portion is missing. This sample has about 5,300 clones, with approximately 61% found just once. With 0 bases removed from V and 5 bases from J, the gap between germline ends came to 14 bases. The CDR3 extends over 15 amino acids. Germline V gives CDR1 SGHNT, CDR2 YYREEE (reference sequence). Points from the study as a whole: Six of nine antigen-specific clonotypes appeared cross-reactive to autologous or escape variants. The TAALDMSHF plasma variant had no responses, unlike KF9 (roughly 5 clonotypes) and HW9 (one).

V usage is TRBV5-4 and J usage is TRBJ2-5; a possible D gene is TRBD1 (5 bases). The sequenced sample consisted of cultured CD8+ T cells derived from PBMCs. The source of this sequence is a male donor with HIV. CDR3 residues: CASSLAARERETQYF. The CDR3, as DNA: TGTGCCAGCAGCTTGGCCGCCAGGGAACGGGAGACCCAGTACTTC. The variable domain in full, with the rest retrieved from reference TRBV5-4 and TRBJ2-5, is ETGVTQSPTHLIKTRGQQVTLRCSSQSGHNTVSWYQQALGQGPQFIFQYYREEENGRGNFPPRFSGLQFPNYSSELNVNALELDDSALYLCASSLAARERETQYFGPGTRLLVL.